Given below is one T cell receptor beta chain in context. These data come from a study of shared clonotypes between healthy human individuals. Donors comprised healthy HIV-negative adults lacking recent acute infections or vaccinations. CD4+ cells yielded CD45RA+ naive and CD45RA-negative memory subsets. Trimming pared 4 bases from V and 14 bases from J, leaving 23 bases between. This CDR3 region has 14 residues. Germline loops: CDR1 SGHTA, CDR2 FQGNSA. At a deep level, the assay was run. Across several immunoSEQ plates, the genomic DNA of each subset was split evenly. Sequencing used immunoSEQ multiplex PCR; TCRdb keeps in-frame clones, though not all of them. The sample has more than 2 million clones, approximately 96% seen once.

V gene TRBV7-2 combines with J gene TRBJ2-5, with D possibly being TRBD2 (6 bases). The source of this sequence is a young man in good health. Sequenced: naive CD4+ T cells sorted from blood. As for subset: CD45RA+ positively selected. Here the CDR3 DNA reads TGTGCCAGCAGCTCCCAAACCAACAAGCGGGTCGCCTACTTC. It codes for CASSSQTNKRVAYF.